This T cell receptor (beta chain) was captured in a study of identical twins. CDR1 and CDR2 from the germline V gene are SNHLY and FYNNEI. The V and J ends lost 5 bases and 4 bases, in that order; junction bases with no gene match: 6. This CDR3 is built from 15 residues. TCRdb re-called the 5' RACE reads through MiXCR, storing one row per CDR3 protein. The sample yields some 730,000 distinct CDR3 sequences, around a sixth seen once. Healthy Caucasians provided all donations. In addition, the sample was reused for a study of T cells expressing NK-cell markers.

The sequence came from a woman between 18 and 29 years old in good health. What was sequenced was PBMCs. This chain connects TRBV2 to TRBJ2-5; 11 bases align to TRBD2. The CDR3 DNA sequence: TGTGCCAGCAGTCAACTAGCGGGGGTAGGAGAGACCCAGTACTTC. Translated: CASSQLAGVGETQYF.